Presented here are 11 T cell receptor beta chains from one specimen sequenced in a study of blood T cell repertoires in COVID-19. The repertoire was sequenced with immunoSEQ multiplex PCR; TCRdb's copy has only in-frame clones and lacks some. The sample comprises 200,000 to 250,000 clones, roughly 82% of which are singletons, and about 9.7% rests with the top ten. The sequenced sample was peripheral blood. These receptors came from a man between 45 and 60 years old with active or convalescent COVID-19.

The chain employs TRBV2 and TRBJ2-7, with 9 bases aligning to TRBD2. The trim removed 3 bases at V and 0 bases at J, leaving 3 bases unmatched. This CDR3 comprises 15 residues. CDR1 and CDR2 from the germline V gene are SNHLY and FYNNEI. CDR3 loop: CASSEKRGVSYEQYV. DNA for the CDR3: TGTGCCAGCAGTGAGAAGCGGGGGGTCTCCTACGAGCAGTACGTC.

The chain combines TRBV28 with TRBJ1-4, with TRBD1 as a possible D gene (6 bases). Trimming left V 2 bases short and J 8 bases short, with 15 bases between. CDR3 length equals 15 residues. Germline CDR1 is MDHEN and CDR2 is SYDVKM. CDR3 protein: CASSLRAGVGEKLFF. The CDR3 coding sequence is TGTGCCAGCAGTTTAAGGGCAGGGGTTGGGGAAAAACTGTTTTTT.

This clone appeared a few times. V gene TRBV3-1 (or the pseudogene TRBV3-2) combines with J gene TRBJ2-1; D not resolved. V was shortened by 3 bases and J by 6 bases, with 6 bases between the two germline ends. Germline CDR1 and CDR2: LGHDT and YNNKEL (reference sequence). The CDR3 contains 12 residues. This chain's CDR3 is CASSHSRNEQFF. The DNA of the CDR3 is TGTGCCAGCAGCCATAGTCGCAATGAGCAGTTCTTC.

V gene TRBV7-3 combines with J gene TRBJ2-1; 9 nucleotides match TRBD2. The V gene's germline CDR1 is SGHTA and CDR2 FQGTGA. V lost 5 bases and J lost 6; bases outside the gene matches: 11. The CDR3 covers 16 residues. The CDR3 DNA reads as TGTGCCAGCAGCCCGGGTCATGCGGGAGGGCCCAATGAGCAGTTCTTC. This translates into CASSPGHAGGPNEQFF.

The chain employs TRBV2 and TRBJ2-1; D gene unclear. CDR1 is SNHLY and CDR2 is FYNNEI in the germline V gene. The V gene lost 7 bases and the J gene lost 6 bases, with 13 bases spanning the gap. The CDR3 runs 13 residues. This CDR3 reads CASILREANEQFF. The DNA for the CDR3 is TGTGCCAGCATACTACGCGAGGCCAATGAGCAGTTCTTC.

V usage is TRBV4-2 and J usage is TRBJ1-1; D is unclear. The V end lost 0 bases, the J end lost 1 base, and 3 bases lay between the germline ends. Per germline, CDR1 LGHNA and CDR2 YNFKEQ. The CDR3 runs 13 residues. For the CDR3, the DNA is TGTGCCAGCAGCCAAGAACAGAACACTGAAGCTTTCTTT. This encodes CASSQEQNTEAFF.

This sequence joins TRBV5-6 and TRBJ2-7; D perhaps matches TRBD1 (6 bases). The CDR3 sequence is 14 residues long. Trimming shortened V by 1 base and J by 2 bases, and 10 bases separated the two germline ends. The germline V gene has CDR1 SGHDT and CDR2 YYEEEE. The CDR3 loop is CASSLRWDTYEQYF. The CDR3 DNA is TGTGCCAGCAGCTTGAGGTGGGACACCTACGAGCAGTACTTC.

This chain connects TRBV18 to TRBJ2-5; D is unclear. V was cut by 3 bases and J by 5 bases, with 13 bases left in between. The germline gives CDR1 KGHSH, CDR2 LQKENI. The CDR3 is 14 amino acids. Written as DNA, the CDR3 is TGTGCCAGCTCACCGTCAGGAAGCTGGGAGACCCAGTACTTC. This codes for CASSPSGSWETQYF.

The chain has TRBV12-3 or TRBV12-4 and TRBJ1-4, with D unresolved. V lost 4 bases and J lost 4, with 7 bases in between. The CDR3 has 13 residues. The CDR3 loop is CASSSNFNEKLFF. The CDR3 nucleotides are TGTGCCAGCAGTTCCAATTTTAATGAAAAACTGTTTTTT.

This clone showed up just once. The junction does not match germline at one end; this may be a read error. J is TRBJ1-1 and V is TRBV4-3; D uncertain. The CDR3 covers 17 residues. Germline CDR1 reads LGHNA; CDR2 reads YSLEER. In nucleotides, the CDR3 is TGCGCCAGCAGCGAAGACCTAACCAGACACTGGAACACTGAAGCTTTCTTT. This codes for CASSEDLTRHWNTEAFF.

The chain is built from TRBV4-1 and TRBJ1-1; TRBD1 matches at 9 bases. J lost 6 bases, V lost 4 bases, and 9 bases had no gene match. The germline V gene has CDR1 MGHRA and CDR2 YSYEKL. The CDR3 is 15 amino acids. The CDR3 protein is CASSPSQGARAEAFF. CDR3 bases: TGCGCCAGCAGCCCATCACAGGGGGCGCGCGCTGAAGCTTTCTTT.